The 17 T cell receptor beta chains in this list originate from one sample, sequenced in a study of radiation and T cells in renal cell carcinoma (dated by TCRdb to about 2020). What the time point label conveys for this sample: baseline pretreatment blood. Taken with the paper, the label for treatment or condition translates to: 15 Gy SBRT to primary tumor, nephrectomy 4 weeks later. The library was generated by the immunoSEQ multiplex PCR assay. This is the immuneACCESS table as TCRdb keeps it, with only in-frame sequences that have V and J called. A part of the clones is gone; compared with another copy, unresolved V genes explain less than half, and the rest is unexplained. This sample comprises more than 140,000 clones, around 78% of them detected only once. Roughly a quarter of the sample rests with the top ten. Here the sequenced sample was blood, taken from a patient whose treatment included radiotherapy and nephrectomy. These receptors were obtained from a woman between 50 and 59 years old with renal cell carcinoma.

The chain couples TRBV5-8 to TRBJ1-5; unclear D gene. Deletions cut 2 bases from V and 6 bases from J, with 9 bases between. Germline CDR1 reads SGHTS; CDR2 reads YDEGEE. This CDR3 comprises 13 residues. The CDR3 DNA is TGTGCCAGCAGCTTTTTTGTAGGTCAGCCCCAGCATTTT. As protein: CASSFFVGQPQHF.

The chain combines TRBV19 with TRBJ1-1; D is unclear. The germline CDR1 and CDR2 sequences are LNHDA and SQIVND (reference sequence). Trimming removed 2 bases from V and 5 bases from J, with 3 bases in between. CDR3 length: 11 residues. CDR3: CASSIWTEAFF. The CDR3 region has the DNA TGTGCCAGTAGTATATGGACTGAAGCTTTCTTT. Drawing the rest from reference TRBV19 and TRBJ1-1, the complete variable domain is DGGITQSPKYLFRKEGQNVTLSCEQNLNHDAMYWYRQDPGQGLRLIYYSQIVNDFQKGDIAEGYSVSREKKESFPLTVTSAQKNPTAFYLCASSIWTEAFFGQGTRLTVV.

The chain's CDR3 is CASRKGTGGFGEQYF. DNA for the CDR3: TGTGCCAGCAGGAAGGGCACAGGGGGCTTTGGCGAGCAGTACTTC. The chain recombines TRBV5-4 with TRBJ2-7; 9 nucleotides match TRBD1. CDR1 is SGHNT, CDR2 YYREEE, per germline (reference sequence). The CDR3 spans 15 residues. The ends lost 5 bases at V and 6 bases at J; junction bases unmatched: 12.

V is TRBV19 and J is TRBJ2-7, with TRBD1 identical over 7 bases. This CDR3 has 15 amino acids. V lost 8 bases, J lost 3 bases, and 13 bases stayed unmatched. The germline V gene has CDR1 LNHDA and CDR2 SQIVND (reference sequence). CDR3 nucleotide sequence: TGTGCCAGTCGCTCCGCTCGAGGGGGCGACTACGAGCAGTACTTC. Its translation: CASRSARGGDYEQYF. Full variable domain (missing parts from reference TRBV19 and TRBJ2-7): DGGITQSPKYLFRKEGQNVTLSCEQNLNHDAMYWYRQDPGQGLRLIYYSQIVNDFQKGDIAEGYSVSREKKESFPLTVTSAQKNPTAFYLCASRSARGGDYEQYFGPGTRLTVT.

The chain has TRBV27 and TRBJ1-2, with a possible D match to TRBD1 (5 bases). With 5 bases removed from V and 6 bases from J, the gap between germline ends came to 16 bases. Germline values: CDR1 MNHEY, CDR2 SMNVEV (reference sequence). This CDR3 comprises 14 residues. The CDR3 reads CASSPRGGNNGYTF. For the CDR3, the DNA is TGTGCCAGCAGTCCTCGGGGGGGAAATAATGGCTACACCTTC.

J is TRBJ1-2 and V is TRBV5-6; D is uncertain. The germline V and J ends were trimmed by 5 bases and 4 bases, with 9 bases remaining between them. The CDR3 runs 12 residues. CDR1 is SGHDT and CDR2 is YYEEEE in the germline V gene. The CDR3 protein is CASSSAFYGYTF. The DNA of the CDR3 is TGTGCCAGCAGTAGTGCCTTCTATGGCTACACCTTC.

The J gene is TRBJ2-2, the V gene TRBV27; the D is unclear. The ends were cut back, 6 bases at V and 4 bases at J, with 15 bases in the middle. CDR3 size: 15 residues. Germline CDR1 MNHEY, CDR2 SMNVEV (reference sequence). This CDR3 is CASRPGPQTTGELFF. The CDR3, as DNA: TGTGCCAGCAGACCAGGCCCGCAAACCACCGGGGAGCTGTTTTTT.

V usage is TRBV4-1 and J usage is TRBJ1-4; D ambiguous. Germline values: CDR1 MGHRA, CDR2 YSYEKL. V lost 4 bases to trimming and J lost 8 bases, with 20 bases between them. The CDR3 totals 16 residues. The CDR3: CASSPTDSPTEEKLFF. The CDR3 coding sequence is TGCGCCAGCAGCCCGACCGACTCTCCAACCGAGGAAAAACTGTTTTTT.

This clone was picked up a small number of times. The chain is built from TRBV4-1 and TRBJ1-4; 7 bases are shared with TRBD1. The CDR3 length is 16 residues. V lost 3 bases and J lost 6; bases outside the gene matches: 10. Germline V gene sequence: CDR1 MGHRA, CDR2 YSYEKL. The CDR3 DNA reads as TGCGCCAGCAGCCACGGTCTAGGCAGGGGGGATGAAAAACTGTTTTTT. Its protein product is CASSHGLGRGDEKLFF.

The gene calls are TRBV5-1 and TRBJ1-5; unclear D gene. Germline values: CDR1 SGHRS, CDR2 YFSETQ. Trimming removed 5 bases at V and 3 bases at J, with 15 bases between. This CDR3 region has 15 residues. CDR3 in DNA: TGCGCCAGCAGGCTGTCATGGGGAGTCAATCAGCCCCAGCATTTT. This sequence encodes CASRLSWGVNQPQHF.

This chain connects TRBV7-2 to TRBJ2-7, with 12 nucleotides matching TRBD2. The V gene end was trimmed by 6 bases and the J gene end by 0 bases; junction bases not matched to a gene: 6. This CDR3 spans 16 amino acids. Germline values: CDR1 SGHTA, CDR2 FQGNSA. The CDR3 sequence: CASRPTSGRFSYEQYF. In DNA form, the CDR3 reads TGTGCCAGCAGACCAACTAGCGGGAGGTTCTCCTACGAGCAGTACTTC.

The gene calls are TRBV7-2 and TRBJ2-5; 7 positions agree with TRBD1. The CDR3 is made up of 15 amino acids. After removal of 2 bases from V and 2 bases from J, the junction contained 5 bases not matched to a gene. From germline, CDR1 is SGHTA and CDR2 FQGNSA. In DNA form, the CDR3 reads TGTGCCAGCAGCTTAAACCCGGGACAGCAAGAGACCCAGTACTTC. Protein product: CASSLNPGQQETQYF.

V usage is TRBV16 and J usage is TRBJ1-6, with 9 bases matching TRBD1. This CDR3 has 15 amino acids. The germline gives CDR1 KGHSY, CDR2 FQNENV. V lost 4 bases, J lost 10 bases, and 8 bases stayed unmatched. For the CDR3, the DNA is TGTGCCAGCAGCCTCGCACAGGGGGCGCGATCACCCCTCCACTTT. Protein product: CASSLAQGARSPLHF.

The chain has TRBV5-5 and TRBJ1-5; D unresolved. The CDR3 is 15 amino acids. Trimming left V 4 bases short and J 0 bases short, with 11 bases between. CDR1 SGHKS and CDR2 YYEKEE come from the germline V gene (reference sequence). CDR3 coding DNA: TGTGCCAGCAGCCCGAGCGGGTATAGCAATCAGCCCCAGCATTTT. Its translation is CASSPSGYSNQPQHF.

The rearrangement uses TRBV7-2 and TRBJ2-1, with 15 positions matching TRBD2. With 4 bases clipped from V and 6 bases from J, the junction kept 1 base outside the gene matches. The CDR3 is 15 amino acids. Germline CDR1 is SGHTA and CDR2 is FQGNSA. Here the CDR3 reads CASSSGLAGGNEQFF. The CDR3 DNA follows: TGTGCCAGCAGCTCGGGACTAGCGGGGGGCAATGAGCAGTTCTTC.

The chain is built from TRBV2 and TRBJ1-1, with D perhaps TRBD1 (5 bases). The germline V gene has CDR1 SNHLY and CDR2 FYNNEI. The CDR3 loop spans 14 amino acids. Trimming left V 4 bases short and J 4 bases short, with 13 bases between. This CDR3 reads CASSAGLWSTEAFF. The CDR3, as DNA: TGTGCCAGCAGTGCAGGGTTGTGGAGCACTGAAGCTTTCTTT.

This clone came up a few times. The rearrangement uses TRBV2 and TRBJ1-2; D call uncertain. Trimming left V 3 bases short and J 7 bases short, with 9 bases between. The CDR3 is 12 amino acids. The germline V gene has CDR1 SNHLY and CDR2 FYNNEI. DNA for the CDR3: TGTGCCAGCAGTGAGCCAGTCGCTGGCTACACCTTC. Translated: CASSEPVAGYTF.